This passage covers 20 T cell receptor beta chains from one sample sequenced in a study of blood T cell repertoires in COVID-19. The repertoire was sequenced with immunoSEQ multiplex PCR; TCRdb's copy has only in-frame clones and lacks some. The table lists roughly 290,000 clones, around 86% of them singletons. The sequencing input was PBMCs or T cells enriched from blood (not recorded which). These receptor sequences come from a woman between 40 and 55 years old who had recovered from COVID-19.

The chain couples TRBV10-1 to TRBJ2-7; TRBD2 matches 7 bases. The CDR3 consists of 15 residues. The germline V gene has CDR1 WNHNN and CDR2 SYGVQD (reference sequence). Trimming at V came to 5 bases and at J to 4 bases, leaving 11 bases not matched to a gene. The CDR3 DNA reads TGCGCCAGCAGTACCTCGGGGGAGGGCCTTTACGAGCAGTACTTC. Translation: CASSTSGEGLYEQYF.

The V and J genes are TRBV19 and TRBJ2-2, with 9 bases aligning to TRBD2. The V gene's germline CDR1 is LNHDA and CDR2 SQIVND (reference sequence). After removal of 6 bases from V and 2 bases from J, the junction contained 1 base not matched to a gene. There are 14 residues in the CDR3. As DNA, the CDR3 is TGTGCCAGTAGCCTAGCGGGAAACACCGGGGAGCTGTTTTTT. This translates into CASSLAGNTGELFF.

V is TRBV5-4 and J is TRBJ2-7, with D perhaps TRBD2 (6 bases). Germline V gene data show CDR1 as SGHNT and CDR2 as YYREEE (reference sequence). Trimming stripped 7 bases from V and 5 bases from J, with 13 bases between. This CDR3 comprises 12 residues. The CDR3: CASHSRGNEQYF. CDR3 in DNA: TGTGCCAGCCACTCTCGCGGGAACGAGCAGTACTTC. Filled out from reference TRBV5-4 and TRBJ2-7, the complete variable domain reads ETGVTQSPTHLIKTRGQQVTLRCSSQSGHNTVSWYQQALGQGPQFIFQYYREEENGRGNFPPRFSGLQFPNYSSELNVNALELDDSALYLCASHSRGNEQYFGPGTRLTVT.

V gene TRBV5-4 combines with J gene TRBJ2-3, with D possibly TRBD2 on 5 matching bases. Germline V gene lookup returns CDR1 SGHNT and CDR2 YYREEE (reference sequence). This CDR3 is 14 amino acids long. V shed 4 bases and J shed 5 bases, with 14 bases lying between them. The DNA of the CDR3 is TGTGCCAGCAGCGCGAGGAGGTTTAAAGATACGCAGTATTTT. It codes for CASSARRFKDTQYF.

The chain uses TRBV2 and TRBJ2-6; D possibly corresponds to TRBD1 (5 bases). The CDR3 is made up of 17 amino acids. Germline lookup yields CDR1 SNHLY and CDR2 FYNNEI. Trimming took off 6 bases at V and 0 bases at J, with 15 bases between the two ends. The CDR3 spells CASRRTYTNSGANVLTF. The CDR3 bases are TGTGCCAGCAGGAGGACATACACTAACTCTGGGGCCAACGTCCTGACTTTC.

The chain uses TRBV5-1 and TRBJ2-7; 9 nucleotides match TRBD2. CDR3 length: 16 amino acids. Germline V gene sequence: CDR1 SGHRS, CDR2 YFSETQ. With 3 bases clipped from V and 4 bases from J, the junction kept 11 bases outside the gene matches. The CDR3 DNA reads TGCGCCAGCAGCTCGGGCCCGACGGGACTAGCTTACGAGCAGTACTTC. Translating it yields CASSSGPTGLAYEQYF. Complete variable domain (other parts from reference TRBV5-1 and TRBJ2-7): KAGVTQTPRYLIKTRGQQVTLSCSPISGHRSVSWYQQTPGQGLQFLFEYFSETQRNKGNFPGRFSGRQFSNSRSEMNVSTLELGDSALYLCASSSGPTGLAYEQYFGPGTRLTVT.

This clone occurred once. The V call is TRBV7-2, the J call TRBJ1-1, with D unresolved. The V and J ends lost 5 bases and 8 bases respectively, with 24 bases between them. The CDR3 is made up of 16 amino acids. Germline assignment: CDR1 SGHTA and CDR2 FQGNSA. The CDR3, as DNA: TGTGCCAGCAGCCGGAATCGAGGGTCGTCGCAATCCGAAGCTTTCTTT. This translates into CASSRNRGSSQSEAFF.

This chain links TRBV6-5 with TRBJ1-4; 11 bases fit TRBD1. Germline V gene data show CDR1 as MNHEY and CDR2 as SVGAGI. The CDR3 totals 14 residues. The ends lost 5 bases at V and 7 bases at J; junction bases unmatched: 3. CDR3 loop: CASSTDRGLEKLFF. The CDR3 nucleotides are TGTGCCAGCAGTACGGACAGGGGGCTTGAAAAACTGTTTTTT.

V and J are TRBV2 and TRBJ1-2; no firm D call. The V end was cut by 4 bases, the J end by 7 bases, with 16 bases between. This CDR3 region has 14 residues. The germline CDR1 and CDR2 sequences are SNHLY and FYNNEI. The CDR3 nucleotides are TGTGCCAGCAGTGGGGCGGGGATAGAGGTTGGCTACACCTTC. Its protein is CASSGAGIEVGYTF. Variable domain in full (rest from reference TRBV2 and TRBJ1-2): EPEVTQTPSHQVTQMGQEVILRCVPISNHLYFYWYRQILGQKVEFLVSFYNNEISEKSEIFDDQFSVERPDGSNFTLKIRSTKLEDSAMYFCASSGAGIEVGYTFGSGTRLTVV.

The chain combines TRBV25-1 with TRBJ1-2; a weak D match, TRBD1 (5 bases). V lost 3 bases and J lost 1, with 18 bases in between. Germline V gene data show CDR1 as MGHDK and CDR2 as SYGVNS. This CDR3 comprises 17 residues. The CDR3 bases are TGTGCCAGCAGTGACTCCCCCCCGACAGATATTAACTATGGCTACACCTTC. Translating gives CASSDSPPTDINYGYTF.

The gene calls are TRBV6-5 and TRBJ2-3; D perhaps matches TRBD2 (6 bases). Trimming left V 0 bases short and J 5 bases short, with 9 bases between. Germline V gene lookup returns CDR1 MNHEY and CDR2 SVGAGI. The CDR3 is made up of 14 amino acids. DNA of the CDR3: TGTGCCAGCAGTTACTCCTGGGGGGAAGATACGCAGTATTTT. It is translated as CASSYSWGEDTQYF.

V is TRBV7-3 and J is TRBJ1-6; 7 nucleotides line up with TRBD1. The CDR3 is made up of 19 amino acids. The V and J ends lost 2 bases and 3 bases, in that order; junction bases with no gene match: 13. Germline V gene data show CDR1 as SGHTA and CDR2 as FQGTGA. CDR3 coding DNA: TGTGCCAGCAGCTTACCGAATTCTGAGGGGGCAAGCTATAATTCACCCCTCCACTTT. Residues: CASSLPNSEGASYNSPLHF.

V gene TRBV10-1 combines with J gene TRBJ2-7; perhaps TRBD1 as D (6 bases). Germline CDR1 is WNHNN and CDR2 is SYGVQD (reference sequence). CDR3 length: 17 residues. Trimming removed 0 bases at V and 3 bases at J, with 18 bases between. CDR3 DNA sequence: TGCGCCAGCAGTGAGTCGAATGCGCGGACAGTGGGCTACGAGCAGTACTTC. It is translated as CASSESNARTVGYEQYF.

Written as DNA, the CDR3 is TGTGCCAGCAGGGGGGACAGGGAGAACACCGGGGAGCTGTTTTTT. Amino acids: CASRGDRENTGELFF. The rearrangement joins TRBV6-5 to TRBJ2-2, with 9 bases identical to TRBD1. The germline V gene has CDR1 MNHEY and CDR2 SVGAGI. The CDR3 extends over 15 amino acids. The ends lost 6 bases at V and 1 base at J; junction bases unmatched: 3.

The gene calls are TRBV11-2 and TRBJ1-5; D not certain. V lost 0 bases to trimming and J lost 5 bases, with 5 bases between them. Germline assignment: CDR1 SGHAT and CDR2 FQNNGV. This CDR3 is 13 amino acids long. This CDR3 is CASSLDSYQPQHF. CDR3 bases: TGTGCCAGCAGCTTAGACAGTTATCAGCCCCAGCATTTT. Together with reference TRBV11-2 and TRBJ1-5, the CDR3 gives the full variable domain: EAGVAQSPRYKIIEKRQSVAFWCNPISGHATLYWYQQILGQGPKLLIQFQNNGVVDDSQLPKDRFSAERLKGVDSTLKIQPAKLEDSAVYLCASSLDSYQPQHFGDGTRLSIL.

J is TRBJ2-1 and V is TRBV7-2, with 9 bases that match TRBD2. The CDR3 totals 11 residues. Unmatched junction bases numbered 5, after V lost 5 bases and J lost 15 bases. Germline lookup yields CDR1 SGHTA and CDR2 FQGNSA. The CDR3 spells CASSQGLAAFF. In nucleotides, the CDR3 is TGTGCCAGCAGCCAGGGACTAGCCGCGTTCTTC.

The V call is TRBV9, the J call TRBJ2-2, with TRBD2 matching over 7 bases. J lost 7 bases, V lost 3 bases, and 9 bases had no gene match. The germline gives CDR1 SGDLS, CDR2 YYNGEE. CDR3 length: 15 residues. The CDR3 coding sequence is TGTGCCAGCAGCGCGGGGGGTGGTTCCGACGGGGAGCTGTTTTTT. Residues: CASSAGGGSDGELFF.

The chain joins TRBV7-9 to TRBJ2-5; D perhaps matches TRBD2 (5 bases). CDR3 size: 14 residues. Germline V CDR1 and CDR2: SEHNR, FQNEAQ (reference sequence). V lost 3 bases and J 2 bases, leaving 10 bases between the germline ends. CDR3 DNA sequence: TGTGCCAGCAGCTTTCGGGATGTACAAGAGACCCAGTACTTC. Translated: CASSFRDVQETQYF.

This clone was observed a few times. The rearrangement links TRBV7-3 to TRBJ2-3; 11 bases line up with TRBD2. Trimming at V came to 5 bases and at J to 3 bases, leaving 7 bases not matched to a gene. This CDR3 has 16 amino acids. In germline, CDR1 is SGHTA, CDR2 FQGTGA. The CDR3 DNA sequence: TGTGCCAGCAGCGCCGGGACTAGCGGAATAACAGATACGCAGTATTTT. This translates into CASSAGTSGITDTQYF.

The chain combines TRBV5-5 with TRBJ1-2; TRBD1 aligns across 9 bases. This CDR3 has 14 amino acids. V was clipped by 2 bases and J by 6 bases; unmatched bases: 5. Germline CDR1 is SGHKS and CDR2 is YYEKEE (reference sequence). The CDR3 coding sequence is TGTGCCAGCAGCTTATGGACAGGGGACAATGGCTACACCTTC. This codes for CASSLWTGDNGYTF. Together with reference TRBV5-5 and TRBJ1-2, the CDR3 gives the full variable domain: DAGVTQSPTHLIKTRGQQVTLRCSPISGHKSVSWYQQVLGQGPQFIFQYYEKEERGRGNFPDRFSARQFPNYSSELNVNALLLGDSALYLCASSLWTGDNGYTFGSGTRLTVV.